Listed below are T cell receptor beta chains from one sample, sequenced in a study of blood T cell repertoires in COVID-19. Assay used: immunoSEQ multiplex PCR; TCRdb lists only in-frame clones, some missing. The sample lists some 150,000 clones; about 91% were seen once. What was sequenced was peripheral blood. These receptors were taken from a woman aged 55-69 years with acute or convalescent COVID-19. Each CDR3 is given without its conserved first and last residue. A clone size is listed for some rows: how often the clone was seen (once, few, many), or a class if it is expanded.

TRBJ2-2,NA,TRBV7-3,ASSLRDRGTGELF
TRBJ2-7,NA,TRBV29-1,SVASRDSYYEQY
TRBJ1-5,NA,TRBV19,ASSIVTGRDSNQPQH
TRBJ1-6,once,TRBV2,ASLGQAGLYNSPLH
TRBJ2-4,NA,TRBV13,ASSLGGDRGGIQY
TRBJ1-1,NA,TRBV29-1,SALGGQTNTEAF
TRBJ1-2,NA,TRBV5-1,ASSLGDRGYYGYT
TRBJ2-5,NA,TRBV18,ASSPSGGRGQETQY
TRBJ2-5,NA,TRBV4-2,ASSQDPSGAQETQY
TRBJ1-1,NA,TRBV24-1,ATIGLLNTEAF
TRBJ1-1,NA,TRBV7-9,ASSRTGNTEAF
TRBJ2-1,NA,TRBV3-1/TRBV3-2,ASSQAGADNEQF
TRBJ1-2,NA,TRBV7-2,ASSLGQGRSGYGYT
TRBJ2-3,NA,TRBV7-2,ASSFDSSTDTQY
TRBJ2-5,NA,TRBV5-1,ASRWLAGGTQETQY
TRBJ2-3,NA,TRBV2,ARGGAPGTDTQY
TRBJ2-1,NA,TRBV25-1,ASSGQYNEQF